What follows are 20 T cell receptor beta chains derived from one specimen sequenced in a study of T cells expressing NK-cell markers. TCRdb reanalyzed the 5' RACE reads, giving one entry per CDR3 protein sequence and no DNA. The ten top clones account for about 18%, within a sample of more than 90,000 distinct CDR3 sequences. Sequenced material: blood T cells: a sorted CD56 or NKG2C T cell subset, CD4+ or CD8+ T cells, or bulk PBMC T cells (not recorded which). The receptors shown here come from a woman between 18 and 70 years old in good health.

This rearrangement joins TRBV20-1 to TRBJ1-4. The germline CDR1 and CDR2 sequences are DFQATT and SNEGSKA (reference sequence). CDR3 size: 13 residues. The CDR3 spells CSALPESGEKLFF.

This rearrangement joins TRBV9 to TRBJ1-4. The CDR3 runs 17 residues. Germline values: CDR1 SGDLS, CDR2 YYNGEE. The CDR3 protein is CASSVVEGPSPGEKLFF.

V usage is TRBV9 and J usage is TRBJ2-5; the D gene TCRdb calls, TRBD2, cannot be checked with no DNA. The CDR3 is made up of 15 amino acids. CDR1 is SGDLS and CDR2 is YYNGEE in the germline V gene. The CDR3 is CASSVVGGVGETQYF.

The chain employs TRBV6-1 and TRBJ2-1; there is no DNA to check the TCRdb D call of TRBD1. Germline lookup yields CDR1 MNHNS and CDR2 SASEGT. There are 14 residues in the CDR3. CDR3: CASSRTGGYHEQFF.

CDR3 residues: CSARTETGTSSSYNSPLHF. The chain carries TRBV20-1 and TRBJ1-6; TCRdb calls TRBD1, which cannot be checked without DNA. Germline CDR1 reads DFQATT; CDR2 reads SNEGSKA (reference sequence). The CDR3 sequence is 19 residues long.

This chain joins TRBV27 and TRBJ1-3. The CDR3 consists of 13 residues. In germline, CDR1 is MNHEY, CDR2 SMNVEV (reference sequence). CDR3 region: CASSFSSGNTIYF.

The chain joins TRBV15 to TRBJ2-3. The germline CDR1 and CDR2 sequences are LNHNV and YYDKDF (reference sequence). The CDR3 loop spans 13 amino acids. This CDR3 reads CATMASSTDTQYF. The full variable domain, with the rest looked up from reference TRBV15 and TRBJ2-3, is DAMVIQNPRYQVTQFGKPVTLSCSQTLNHNVMYWYQQKSSQAPKLLFHYYDKDFNNEADTPDNFQSRRPNTSFCFLDIRSPGLGDTAMYLCATMASSTDTQYFGPGTRLTVL.

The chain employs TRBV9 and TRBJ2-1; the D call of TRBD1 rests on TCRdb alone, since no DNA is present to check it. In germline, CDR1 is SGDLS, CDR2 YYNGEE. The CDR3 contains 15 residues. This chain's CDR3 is CASTQGGREDNEQFF.

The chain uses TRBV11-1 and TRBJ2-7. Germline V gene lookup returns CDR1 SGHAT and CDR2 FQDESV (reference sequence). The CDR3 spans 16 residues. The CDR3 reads CASSLDGDTSSYEQYF.

The CDR3 reads CASSVQGAADTQYF. The genes are TRBV9 and TRBJ2-3; TCRdb outputs TRBD1, but without DNA this stays unchecked. There are 14 residues in the CDR3. Per germline, CDR1 SGDLS and CDR2 YYNGEE.

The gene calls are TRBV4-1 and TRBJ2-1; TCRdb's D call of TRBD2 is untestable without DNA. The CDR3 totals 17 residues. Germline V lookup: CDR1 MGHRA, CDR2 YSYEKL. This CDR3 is CASSHGTSGSRRNEQFF.

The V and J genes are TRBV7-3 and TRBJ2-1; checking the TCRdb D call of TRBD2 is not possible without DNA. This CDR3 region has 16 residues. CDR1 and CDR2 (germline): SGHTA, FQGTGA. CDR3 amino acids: CASSLVASGGYNEQFF.

The CDR3: CASSLGQENTGELFF. The chain has TRBV23-1 and TRBJ2-2; TCRdb selects TRBD1, and the lack of DNA leaves this call unchecked. TRBV23-1 is an ORF for which the function is uncertain. The CDR3 runs to 15 residues.

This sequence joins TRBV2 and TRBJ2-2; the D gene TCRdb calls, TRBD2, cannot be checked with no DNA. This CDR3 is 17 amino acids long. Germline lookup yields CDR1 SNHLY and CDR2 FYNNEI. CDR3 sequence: CASSESLRGGPTGELFF. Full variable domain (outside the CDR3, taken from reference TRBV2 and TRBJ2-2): EPEVTQTPSHQVTQMGQEVILRCVPISNHLYFYWYRQILGQKVEFLVSFYNNEISEKSEIFDDQFSVERPDGSNFTLKIRSTKLEDSAMYFCASSESLRGGPTGELFFGEGSRLTVL.

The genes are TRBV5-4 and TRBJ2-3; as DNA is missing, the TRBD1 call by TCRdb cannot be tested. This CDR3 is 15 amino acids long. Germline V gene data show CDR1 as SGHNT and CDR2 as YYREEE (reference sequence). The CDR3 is CASTSERGATDTQYF.

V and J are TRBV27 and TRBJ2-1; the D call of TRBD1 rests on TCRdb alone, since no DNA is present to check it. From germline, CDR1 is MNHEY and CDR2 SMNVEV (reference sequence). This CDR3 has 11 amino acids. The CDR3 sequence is CASKETGGLFF.

This CDR3 is CSARETGDTEAFF. The rearrangement joins TRBV20-1 to TRBJ1-1; with no DNA, the TCRdb D assignment of TRBD1 cannot be verified. The CDR3 is made up of 13 amino acids. From germline, CDR1 is DFQATT and CDR2 SNEGSKA (reference sequence).

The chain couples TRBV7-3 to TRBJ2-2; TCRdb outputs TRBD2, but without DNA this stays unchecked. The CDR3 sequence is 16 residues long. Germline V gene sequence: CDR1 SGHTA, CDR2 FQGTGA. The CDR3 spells CASSDNAGRASGELFF.

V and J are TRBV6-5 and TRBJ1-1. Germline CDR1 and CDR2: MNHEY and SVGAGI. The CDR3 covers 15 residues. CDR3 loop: CASSYANEDDTEAFF.

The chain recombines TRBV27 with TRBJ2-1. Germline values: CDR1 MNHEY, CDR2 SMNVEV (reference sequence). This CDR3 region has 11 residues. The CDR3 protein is CASTTYNEQFF.